Following are 5 T cell receptor beta chains from one sample sequenced in a study of T cells after yellow fever vaccination. TCRdb processed the 5' RACE reads anew with MiXCR; each CDR3 protein has one entry. The sample carries a few hundred thousand distinct CDR3 sequences, about a fifth recorded once. The sample consisted of PBMCs, taken 15 days after the yellow fever booster vaccination. These receptors were obtained from a man younger than 40 who received the YFV17D yellow fever vaccine.

This rearrangement joins TRBV14 to TRBJ1-2; the match to TRBD1 covers 9 bases. Germline CDR1 is SGHDN and CDR2 is FVKESK. V lost 1 base to trimming and J lost 4 bases; unmatched junction nucleotides: 4. The CDR3 is 15 amino acids. In DNA, the CDR3 is TGTGCCAGCAGCCAAGTCACAGGGGGCCCCTATGGCTACACCTTC. As protein: CASSQVTGGPYGYTF.

V and J are TRBV5-1 and TRBJ2-5, with 7 bases that match TRBD2. This CDR3 is 14 amino acids long. Germline V gene sequence: CDR1 SGHRS, CDR2 YFSETQ. V lost 4 bases and J lost 0; bases outside the gene matches: 3. The chain's CDR3 is CASSHGGNQETQYF. CDR3 coding DNA: TGCGCCAGCAGCCACGGGGGGAACCAAGAGACCCAGTACTTC.

The chain recombines TRBV4-1 with TRBJ2-2, with a tentative D call TRBD1 (5 bases). V shed 3 bases and J shed 1 base, with 21 bases lying between them. Germline CDR1 is MGHRA and CDR2 is YSYEKL. CDR3 length equals 19 residues. The CDR3 loop is CASSHRVPGSSGNTGELFF. CDR3 sequence (DNA): TGCGCCAGCAGCCACAGGGTTCCTGGGTCCTCCGGGAACACCGGGGAGCTGTTTTTT.

In this sample, this clonotype turned up a few times. This chain uses TRBV7-2 with TRBJ2-1; D is ambiguous. Per the germline V gene, CDR1 is SGHTA and CDR2 is FQGNSA. The CDR3 runs to 14 residues. The V and J ends lost 4 bases and 6 bases respectively, with 13 bases between them. The DNA for the CDR3 is TGTGCCAGCAGCTCACAATTAGAAAGCAATGAGCAGTTCTTC. Translated: CASSSQLESNEQFF.

The chain recombines TRBV19 with TRBJ2-7; the match to TRBD2 covers 11 bases. CDR1 and CDR2 from the germline V gene are LNHDA and SQIVND (reference sequence). The junction had 3 bases not matched to a gene; V was cut back by 2 bases and J by 3 bases. This CDR3 spans 15 amino acids. CDR3 in amino acids: CASSITGTSGYEQYF. The CDR3 nucleotides are TGTGCCAGTAGTATAACCGGGACTAGCGGCTACGAGCAGTACTTC.